Each of the 9 T cell receptor beta chains below was sequenced from the same sample in a study of T cell repertoires in cytomegalovirus infection (dated 2019 in TCRdb). The run used an Illumina HiSeq 1500. The raw public data were reprocessed by TCRdb itself: fastp quality trimming at Q25, MiXCR clonotype calling, in-frame beta chains only. Each CDR3 protein gets just one entry, which takes the most common genes and DNA from the rows behind it. This sample is represented by 200,000 to 300,000 distinct CDR3 sequences; about an eighth of them were singletons. About 10% of the sample lies in the top ten. Input material: PBMCs. Receptors were obtained from a human donor in good health (CMV status not recorded). Some clones in this sample may be carry-over from other donors' samples.

This clonotype has a count of ten or more. The chain is built from TRBV6-1 and TRBJ1-1; a weak D match, TRBD1 (6 bases). The length of the CDR3 is 14 residues. Germline V gene data show CDR1 as MNHNS and CDR2 as SASEGT. The V end lost 5 bases, the J end lost 6 bases, and 16 bases lay between the germline ends. The CDR3 loop is CASSYTGGGSEAFF. For the CDR3, the DNA is TGTGCCAGCAGTTACACTGGGGGCGGCTCTGAAGCTTTCTTT.

This clonotype was counted many times. The chain has TRBV7-2 and TRBJ2-7, with D hard to call. Trimming stripped 6 bases from V and 0 bases from J, with 15 bases between. The CDR3 loop spans 15 amino acids. The V gene's germline CDR1 is SGHTA and CDR2 FQGNSA. This chain's CDR3 is CASSQRAFSSYEQYF. The CDR3 DNA follows: TGTGCCAGCAGTCAACGGGCTTTTAGCTCCTACGAGCAGTACTTC.

At least ten counts were recorded for this clonotype. The chain carries TRBV7-2 and TRBJ2-5; 7 bases are a match to TRBD2. Looked up from germline, CDR1 is SGHTA and CDR2 is FQGNSA. Unmatched junction bases numbered 15, after V lost 7 bases and J lost 4 bases. The CDR3 sequence is 16 residues long. The chain's CDR3 is CASTKSQRGVGETQYF. The DNA for the CDR3 is TGTGCCAGCACCAAATCCCAGCGGGGTGTAGGAGAGACCCAGTACTTC.

V and J are TRBV5-1 and TRBJ2-7; possible D gene TRBD2, 6 bases. The CDR3 covers 14 residues. V was cut by 4 bases and J by 6 bases, with 17 bases left in between. The germline V gene encodes CDR1 SGHRS and CDR2 YFSETQ. This chain's CDR3 is CASSERPGEVEQYF. CDR3 nucleotide sequence: TGCGCCAGCAGCGAGAGGCCGGGGGAGGTCGAGCAGTACTTC.

For this clonotype: One end of the junction is discordant with germline, which a read error may explain. The V gene is TRBV20-1, the J gene TRBJ2-7; TRBD2 matches 10 bases. CDR3 length: 12 residues. Germline assignment: CDR1 DFQATT and CDR2 SNEGSKA (reference sequence). The CDR3 loop is CTAASGSSEQCF. The CDR3 DNA sequence: TGCACTGCCGCTAGCGGGAGTAGCGAGCAGTGCTTC.

At least ten counts were recorded for this clonotype. This CDR3 reads CASSSPTIEQYF. The CDR3 DNA is TGTGCCAGCAGTTCGCCTACTATCGAGCAGTACTTC. The chain has TRBV28 and TRBJ2-7; D is unresolved. The CDR3 is 12 residues long. Trimming took off 4 bases at V and 6 bases at J, with 10 bases between the two ends. Looked up from germline, CDR1 is MDHEN and CDR2 is SYDVKM.

This clonotype was detected only a few times. Written as DNA, the CDR3 is TGCAGCTCAAGGGTTCAAAACACTGAAGCTTTCTTT. This codes for CSSRVQNTEAFF. This chain uses TRBV29-1 with TRBJ1-1; D call uncertain. The CDR3 runs 12 residues. The V gene's germline CDR1 is SQVTM and CDR2 ANQGSEA. Trimming shortened V by 8 bases and J by 2 bases, and 12 bases separated the two germline ends. Full variable domain (outside the CDR3, taken from reference TRBV29-1 and TRBJ1-1): SAVISQKPSRDICQRGTSLTIQCQVDSQVTMMFWYRQQPGQSLTLIATANQGSEATYESGFVIDKFPISRPNLTFSTLTVSNMSPEDSSIYLCSSRVQNTEAFFGQGTRLTVV.

This clonotype came up many times. The chain recombines TRBV12-3 or TRBV12-4 with TRBJ2-1, with 11 nucleotides matching TRBD2. CDR3 size: 16 residues. V shed 10 bases and J 3 bases; nucleotides not matched to a gene: 11. CDR3 region: CATTRGLAGGYNEQFF. The CDR3 DNA reads TGTGCCACCACCCGTGGGCTAGCGGGGGGCTACAATGAGCAGTTCTTC.

V and J are TRBV7-6 and TRBJ2-2; D not certain. The V and J ends lost 4 bases and 3 bases respectively, with 9 bases between them. The CDR3 loop spans 14 amino acids. Germline CDR1 is SGHVS and CDR2 is FNYEAQ. The CDR3 DNA is TGTGCCAGCAGCTCCAGCTGGGACACCGGGGAGCTGTTTTTT. This sequence encodes CASSSSWDTGELFF.